The 18 T cell receptor beta chains listed next were all sequenced from one sample in a study of liver allograft versus peripheral blood T cells. Study-wide background: Graft-liver T cell receptor repertoires were compared against recipient peripheral blood repertoires.

TCRdb used MiXCR to reprocess the reads, holding one entry per CDR3 protein. The table records around 12,000 distinct CDR3 sequences, about 26% of them present only once. These receptors all stem from a human patient who had a liver transplant. Some T cells may trace back to the graft donor.

This clonotype rates as medium-sized. The chain links TRBV9 to TRBJ2-3, with 7 nucleotides matching TRBD1. The CDR3 is 15 amino acids. Germline V gene lookup returns CDR1 SGDLS and CDR2 YYNGEE. With 3 bases clipped from V and 1 base from J, the junction kept 5 bases outside the gene matches. CDR3 loop: CASSDRGSGTDTQYF. Written as DNA, the CDR3 is TGTGCCAGCAGCGACAGGGGATCCGGCACAGATACGCAGTATTTT.

This sequence joins TRBV14 and TRBJ1-6; D ambiguous. The CDR3 length is 16 residues. CDR1 is SGHDN, CDR2 FVKESK, per germline. The V end lost 5 bases, the J end lost 0 bases, and 11 bases lay between the germline ends. CDR3 protein: CASSEAIGSYNSPLHF. In DNA, the CDR3 is TGTGCCAGCAGCGAAGCGATCGGCTCCTATAATTCACCCCTCCACTTT.

The chain joins TRBV6-2 or TRBV6-3 to TRBJ2-1, with 7 nucleotides matching TRBD2. The CDR3 extends over 15 amino acids. After removal of 2 bases from V and 3 bases from J, the junction contained 4 bases not matched to a gene. Germline CDR1 reads MNHEY; CDR2 reads SVGEGT. CDR3 residues: CASSYASGVYNEQFF. The CDR3 coding sequence is TGTGCCAGCAGTTACGCTAGCGGAGTCTACAATGAGCAGTTCTTC.

This clonotype is medium-sized. The chain couples TRBV10-3 to TRBJ2-7; D ambiguous. CDR1 and CDR2 (germline): ENHRY, SYGVKD. V lost 0 bases and J lost 2, with 8 bases in between. This CDR3 comprises 14 residues. This CDR3 reads CAISESWAPYEQYF. DNA of the CDR3: TGTGCCATCAGTGAGTCCTGGGCTCCCTACGAGCAGTACTTC.

This clonotype was counted a few times. J is TRBJ1-2 and V is TRBV6-1; D gene ambiguous. The CDR3 sequence is 14 residues long. Trimming removed 2 bases at V and 8 bases at J, with 15 bases between. Germline CDR1 MNHNS, CDR2 SASEGT. This chain's CDR3 is CASSEYSGSRGYTF. The CDR3 DNA follows: TGTGCCAGCAGTGAATACTCGGGGTCTAGAGGCTACACCTTC.

The sample holds many counts of this clonotype. The chain combines TRBV19 with TRBJ2-7, with D maybe TRBD1 (6 bases). V dropped 5 bases and J dropped 0 bases, with 11 bases sitting between them. The germline CDR1 and CDR2 sequences are LNHDA and SQIVND (reference sequence). The CDR3 consists of 14 residues. The CDR3 reads CASSSRDNSYEQYF. CDR3 nucleotide sequence: TGTGCCAGTAGTTCCCGGGACAACTCCTACGAGCAGTACTTC.

V and J are TRBV12-3 or TRBV12-4 and TRBJ1-2; D is ambiguous. Trimming removed 4 bases at V and 4 bases at J, with 19 bases between. The CDR3 is 16 amino acids. CDR3 bases: TGTGCCAGCAGTTCCGACCCTGGGAGGAGCCCCTATGGCTACACCTTC. This sequence encodes CASSSDPGRSPYGYTF.

This clonotype was picked up a small number of times. CDR3 sequence: CASSGDQGNTEAFF. For the CDR3, the DNA is TGTGCCAGCAGTGGGGACCAAGGGAACACTGAAGCTTTCTTT. This sequence joins TRBV28 and TRBJ1-1; the D gene is possibly TRBD1 (5 bases). The germline CDR1 and CDR2 sequences are MDHEN and SYDVKM. CDR3 size: 14 residues. V lost 5 bases and J lost 1, with 11 bases in between.

CDR3 DNA: TGTGCCAGCAGGGGGCGGTTGGAGACCCAGTACTTC. This codes for CASRGRLETQYF. The rearrangement joins TRBV6-6 to TRBJ2-5; tentative D call: TRBD1 (5 bases). CDR1 is MNHNY and CDR2 is SVGAGI in the germline V gene (reference sequence). Trimming shortened V by 6 bases and J by 5 bases, and 10 bases separated the two germline ends. The CDR3 covers 12 residues.

Within the sample, this clonotype is medium-sized. Written as DNA, the CDR3 is TGTGCCAGTGCCGGGACAGGGACTAGGATAGGCACCGGGGAGCTGTTTTTT. Protein sequence: CASAGTGTRIGTGELFF. This chain links TRBV11-2 with TRBJ2-2, with D possibly matching TRBD1 (9 bases). V lost 9 bases to trimming and J lost 4 bases, with 24 bases between them. CDR1 SGHAT and CDR2 FQNNGV come from the germline V gene. The CDR3 length is 17 residues.

This clonotype was seen repeatedly, ten times or more. This chain uses TRBV18 with TRBJ1-3; possible D gene TRBD1, 5 bases. The CDR3 extends over 14 amino acids. Germline V CDR1 and CDR2: KGHSH, LQKENI. The ends were cut back, 7 bases at V and 4 bases at J, with 14 bases in the middle. This chain's CDR3 is CASYPTASGNTIYF. The DNA of the CDR3 is TGTGCCAGCTACCCGACAGCGTCAGGAAACACCATATATTTT. The full variable domain, its missing parts supplied by reference TRBV18 and TRBJ1-3, is NAGVMQNPRHLVRRRGQEARLRCSPMKGHSHVYWYRQLPEEGLKFMVYLQKENIIDESGMPKERFSAEFPKEGPSILRIQQVVRGDSAAYFCASYPTASGNTIYFGEGSWLTVV.

In this sample, this clonotype turned up a few times. The V call is TRBV20-1, the J call TRBJ1-5; D remains unclear. Germline lookup yields CDR1 DFQATT and CDR2 SNEGSKA (reference sequence). The CDR3 totals 12 residues. The germline V and J ends were trimmed by 3 bases and 1 base, with 4 bases remaining between them. The CDR3, as DNA: TGCAGTGCTAGCCGGAGCAATCAGCCCCAGCATTTT. Translated: CSASRSNQPQHF.

Only a few counts were recorded for this clonotype. The rearrangement links TRBV18 to TRBJ1-2; 11 positions match TRBD1. The length of the CDR3 is 16 residues. V gave up 8 bases and J gave up 4 bases; unmatched junction bases: 12. Germline CDR1 reads KGHSH; CDR2 reads LQKENI. CDR3 coding DNA: TGTGCCAGCGACCCAGGACAGGGGGCCAGGGGCTATGGCTACACCTTC. It specifies CASDPGQGARGYGYTF.

CDR3 bases: TGTGCCAGCAGTTTCCAGGGGGAGCCCCAGCATTTT. This encodes CASSFQGEPQHF. The J gene is TRBJ1-5, the V gene TRBV6-5; 7 bases are a match to TRBD1. With V trimmed by 4 bases and J by 8 bases, 2 bases remained unmatched. Germline V gene lookup returns CDR1 MNHEY and CDR2 SVGAGI. This CDR3 comprises 12 residues.

This clonotype was counted ten times or more. This chain uses TRBV19 with TRBJ1-5; maybe TRBD1 (6 bases). The CDR3 is 17 amino acids. Trimming took off 6 bases at V and 0 bases at J, with 18 bases between the two ends. From germline, CDR1 is LNHDA and CDR2 SQIVND (reference sequence). In DNA, the CDR3 is TGTGCCAGTAGGGGGGGGGCAGGGGCTTATAGCAATCAGCCCCAGCATTTT. This sequence encodes CASRGGAGAYSNQPQHF.

In its sample, this clonotype ranks as medium-sized (0.01 to 0.1%). V gene TRBV29-1 combines with J gene TRBJ2-3; unclear D gene. The germline CDR1 and CDR2 sequences are SQVTM and ANQGSEA. The CDR3 consists of 14 residues. Trimming removed 1 base from V and 2 bases from J, with 10 bases in between. CDR3 loop: CSVEAAFPTDTQYF. The CDR3 nucleotides read TGCAGCGTTGAAGCCGCATTCCCCACAGATACGCAGTATTTT.

This clonotype qualifies as medium-sized. This chain connects TRBV7-9 to TRBJ1-1; D unclear. The CDR3 is 15 amino acids. Trimming left V 3 bases short and J 1 base short, with 12 bases between. Germline V lookup: CDR1 SEHNR, CDR2 FQNEAQ (reference sequence). CDR3 nucleotide sequence: TGTGCCAGCAGCTTGAATTCTTACAGGAACACTGAAGCTTTCTTT. This encodes CASSLNSYRNTEAFF.

This chain joins TRBV19 and TRBJ2-3; weak D call: TRBD2 (6 bases). Germline CDR1 LNHDA, CDR2 SQIVND (reference sequence). V dropped 4 bases and J dropped 2 bases, with 16 bases sitting between them. This CDR3 spans 16 amino acids. CDR3 DNA sequence: TGTGCCAGTAGTACCACTGGGGGGTTCCTCACAGATACGCAGTATTTT. Translating gives CASSTTGGFLTDTQYF.